This T cell receptor (beta chain) is drawn from a study of T-cell reconstitution after alpha-beta-depleted transplantation in children. General study findings and limits: T cells produced anew were the main source of T-cell counts and diversity one year after transplant. It was surviving recipient T cells and thymic progenitors that gave some patients high TCRbeta diversity at day 60. Reported findings indicate that, about two months after transplant, alpha-beta T cells came from several hundred expanded clones, which were derived from non-depleted graft cells.

Using unique molecular identifiers, the investigators prepared the TCRbeta library. TCRdb re-called the PCR reads through MiXCR, storing one row per CDR3 protein. The repertoire holds about 590,000 distinct CDR3 sequences, with 13% as singletons. The CDR3 length is 16 residues. Trimming took 6 bases from V and 5 from J; bases not matched to a gene: 14. Regarding this clonotype: The target antigen is unknown.

The sequenced sample was PBMCs, mostly from graft donor cells, obtained 360 days after TCRalphabeta/CD19-depleted stem cell transplant. The genes are TRBV12-3 or TRBV12-4 and TRBJ2-3; 7 nucleotides agree with TRBD2. The source of this sequence is a male patient younger than 18 who had a stem cell transplant for acute myeloid leukemia, so the T cells may come from the graft donor. CDR3 sequence (DNA): TGTGCCAGCAGCCCACTAGAGCGGGAAGCGGGAGATACGCAGTATTTT. This codes for CASSPLEREAGDTQYF.